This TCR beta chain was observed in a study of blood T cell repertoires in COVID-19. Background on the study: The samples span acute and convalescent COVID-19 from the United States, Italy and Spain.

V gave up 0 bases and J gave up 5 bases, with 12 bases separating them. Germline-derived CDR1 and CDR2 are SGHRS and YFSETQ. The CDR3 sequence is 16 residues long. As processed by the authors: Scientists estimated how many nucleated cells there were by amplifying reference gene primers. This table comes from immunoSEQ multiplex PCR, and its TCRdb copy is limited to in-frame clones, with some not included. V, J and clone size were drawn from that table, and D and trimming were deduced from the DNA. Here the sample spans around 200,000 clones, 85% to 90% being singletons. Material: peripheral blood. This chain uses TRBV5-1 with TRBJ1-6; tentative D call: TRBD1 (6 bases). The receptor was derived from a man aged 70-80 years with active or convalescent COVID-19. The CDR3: CASSLEGGRNNSPLHF. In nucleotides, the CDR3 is TGCGCCAGCAGCTTGGAGGGGGGGAGGAATAATTCACCCCTCCACTTT.